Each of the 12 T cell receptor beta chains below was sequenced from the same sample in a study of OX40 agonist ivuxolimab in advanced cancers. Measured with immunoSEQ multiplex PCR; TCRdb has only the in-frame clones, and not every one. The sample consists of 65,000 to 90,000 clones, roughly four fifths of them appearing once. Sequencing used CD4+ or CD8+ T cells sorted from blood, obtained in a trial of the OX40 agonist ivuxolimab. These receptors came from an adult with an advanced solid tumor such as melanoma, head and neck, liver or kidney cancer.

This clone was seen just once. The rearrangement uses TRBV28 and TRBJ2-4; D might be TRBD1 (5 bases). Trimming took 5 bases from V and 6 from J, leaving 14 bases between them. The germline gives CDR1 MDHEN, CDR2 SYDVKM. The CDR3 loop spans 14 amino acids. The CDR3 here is CASSPDQGRNIQYF. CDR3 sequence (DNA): TGTGCCAGCAGTCCCGATCAGGGTCGAAACATTCAGTACTTC.

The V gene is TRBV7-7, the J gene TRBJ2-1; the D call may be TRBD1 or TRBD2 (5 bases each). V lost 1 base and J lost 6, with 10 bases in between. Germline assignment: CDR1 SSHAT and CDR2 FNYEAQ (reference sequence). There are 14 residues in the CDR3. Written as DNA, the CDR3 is TGTGCCAGCAGCTTAGAACGGGGCTCCAATGAGCAGTTCTTC. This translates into CASSLERGSNEQFF.

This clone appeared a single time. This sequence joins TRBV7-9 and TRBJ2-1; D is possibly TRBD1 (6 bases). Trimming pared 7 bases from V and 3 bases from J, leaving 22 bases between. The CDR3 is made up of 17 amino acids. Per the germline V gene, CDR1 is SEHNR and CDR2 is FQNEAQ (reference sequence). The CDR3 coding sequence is TGTGCCAGCATCGAGGGGACCGTGGACAGCGTCTACAATGAGCAGTTCTTC. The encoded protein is CASIEGTVDSVYNEQFF. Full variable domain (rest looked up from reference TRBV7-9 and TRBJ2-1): DTGVSQNPRHKITKRGQNVTFRCDPISEHNRLYWYRQTLGQGPEFLTYFQNEAQLEKSRLLSDRFSAERPKGSFSTLEIQRTEQGDSAMYLCASIEGTVDSVYNEQFFGPGTRLTVL.

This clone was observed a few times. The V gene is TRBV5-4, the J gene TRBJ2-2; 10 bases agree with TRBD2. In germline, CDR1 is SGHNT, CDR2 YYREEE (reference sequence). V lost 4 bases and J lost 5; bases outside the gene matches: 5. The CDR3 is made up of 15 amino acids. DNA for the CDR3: TGTGCCAGCAGCGGGCTAGCGGGAGTTACCGGGGAGCTGTTTTTT. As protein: CASSGLAGVTGELFF.

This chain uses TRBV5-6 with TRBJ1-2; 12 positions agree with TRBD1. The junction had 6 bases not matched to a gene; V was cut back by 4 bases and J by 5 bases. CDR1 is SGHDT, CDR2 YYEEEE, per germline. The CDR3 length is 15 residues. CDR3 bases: TGTGCCAGCAGCGCCGGGACAGGGGGCGCATATGGCTACACCTTC. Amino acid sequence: CASSAGTGGAYGYTF.

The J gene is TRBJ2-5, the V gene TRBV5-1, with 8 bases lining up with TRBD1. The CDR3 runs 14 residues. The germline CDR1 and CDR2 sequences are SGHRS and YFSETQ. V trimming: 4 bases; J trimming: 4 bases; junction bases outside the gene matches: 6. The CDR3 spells CASSPGTGGETQYF. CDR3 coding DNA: TGCGCCAGCAGCCCGGGAACAGGGGGAGAGACCCAGTACTTC.

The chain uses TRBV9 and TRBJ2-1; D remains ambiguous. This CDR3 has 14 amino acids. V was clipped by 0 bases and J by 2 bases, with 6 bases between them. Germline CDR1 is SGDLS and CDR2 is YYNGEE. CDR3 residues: CASSVGGAYNEQFF. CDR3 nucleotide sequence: TGTGCCAGCAGCGTAGGTGGGGCCTACAATGAGCAGTTCTTC. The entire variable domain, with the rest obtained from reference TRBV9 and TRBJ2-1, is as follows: DSGVTQTPKHLITATGQRVTLRCSPRSGDLSVYWYQQSLDQGLQFLIQYYNGEERAKGNILERFSAQQFPDLHSELNLSSLELGDSALYFCASSVGGAYNEQFFGPGTRLTVL.

The CDR3 DNA is TGTGCCAGCAGTGCCCAGTGGGTCGGCAATCAGCCCCAGCATTTT. Amino acid sequence: CASSAQWVGNQPQHF. The V gene is TRBV28, the J gene TRBJ1-5; unclear D gene. Trimming took 5 bases from V and 2 from J, leaving 13 bases between them. The CDR3 runs 15 residues. Looked up from germline, CDR1 is MDHEN and CDR2 is SYDVKM.

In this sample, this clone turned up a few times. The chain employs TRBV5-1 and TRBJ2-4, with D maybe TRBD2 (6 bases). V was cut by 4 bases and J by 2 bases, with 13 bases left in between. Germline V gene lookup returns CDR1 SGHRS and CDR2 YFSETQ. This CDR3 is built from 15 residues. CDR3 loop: CASSPLSGPKNIQYF. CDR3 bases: TGCGCCAGCAGCCCCCTTAGCGGTCCCAAAAACATTCAGTACTTC.

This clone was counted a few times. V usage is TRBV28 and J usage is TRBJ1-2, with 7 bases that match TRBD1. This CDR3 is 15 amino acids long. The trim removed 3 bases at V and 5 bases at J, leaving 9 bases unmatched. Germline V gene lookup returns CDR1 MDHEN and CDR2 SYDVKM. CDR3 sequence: CASSFPRQGQYGYTF. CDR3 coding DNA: TGTGCCAGCAGTTTCCCTAGACAGGGCCAATATGGCTACACCTTC.

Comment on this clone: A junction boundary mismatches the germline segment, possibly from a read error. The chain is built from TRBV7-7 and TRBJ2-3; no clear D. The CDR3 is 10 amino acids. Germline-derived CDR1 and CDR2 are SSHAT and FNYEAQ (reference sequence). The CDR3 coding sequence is TGTGCTAGCAGCTTCAATACGCAGTATTTT. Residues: CASSFNTQYF.

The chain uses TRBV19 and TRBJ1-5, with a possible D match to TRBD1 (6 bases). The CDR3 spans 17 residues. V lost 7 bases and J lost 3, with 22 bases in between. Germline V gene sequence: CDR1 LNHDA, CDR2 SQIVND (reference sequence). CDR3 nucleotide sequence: TGTGCCAGTAACTCCCGGGGGACACTTGAAGCCAATCAGCCCCAGCATTTT. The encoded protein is CASNSRGTLEANQPQHF.